A single sample gave rise to the 20 T cell receptor beta chains below, sequenced in a study of CD8 T cells in ankylosing spondylitis. MiXCR, run by TCRdb on the 5' RACE reads, gives a single entry per CDR3 protein. Among around 140,000 distinct CDR3 sequences listed, about an eighth were seen once. What was sequenced was blood, either unsorted or a sorted T cell fraction (not recorded which). The receptors derive from a female donor with ankylosing spondylitis or in good health (not recorded which).

This clonotype was counted ten times or more. The V gene is TRBV3-1, the J gene TRBJ2-7; no clear D gene. Per the germline V gene, CDR1 is LGHDT and CDR2 is YNNKEL (reference sequence). The CDR3 has 14 amino acids. V dropped 1 base and J dropped 0 bases, with 7 bases sitting between them. The CDR3 is CASSQVVLSYEQYF. The CDR3 coding sequence is TGTGCCAGCAGCCAAGTGGTTCTCTCCTACGAGCAGTACTTC.

This clonotype was detected a few times. This chain joins TRBV19 and TRBJ2-1; D is possibly TRBD1 (6 bases). This CDR3 has 15 residues. Germline CDR1 and CDR2: LNHDA and SQIVND (reference sequence). V was trimmed by 5 bases and J by 6 bases, leaving 17 bases between them. The CDR3 bases are TGTGCCAGTAGTGACAGGCCCCTCTTGGGCAATGAGCAGTTCTTC. Protein product: CASSDRPLLGNEQFF.

This clonotype was counted between two and nine times. The V and J genes are TRBV11-2 and TRBJ2-1, with TRBD2 identical over 16 bases. Germline CDR1 reads SGHAT; CDR2 reads FQNNGV. The V gene end was trimmed by 5 bases and the J gene end by 2 bases; junction bases not matched to a gene: 6. The CDR3 loop spans 18 amino acids. CDR3 residues: CASSPRGTSGRAYNEQFF. The CDR3 region has the DNA TGTGCCAGCAGCCCCCGGGGGACTAGCGGGAGGGCCTACAATGAGCAGTTCTTC.

This clonotype was observed at least ten times. V and J are TRBV20-1 and TRBJ1-5; TRBD1 might be the D (6 bases). The CDR3 covers 15 residues. V shed 3 bases and J shed 5 bases, with 17 bases lying between them. The germline V gene encodes CDR1 DFQATT and CDR2 SNEGSKA (reference sequence). CDR3 nucleotides: TGCAGTGCTAGGGCCTCGGGGGCGTCCTATCAGCCCCAGCATTTT. Translated: CSARASGASYQPQHF.

This rearrangement joins TRBV5-4 to TRBJ2-2, with D unresolved. Per the germline V gene, CDR1 is SGHNT and CDR2 is YYREEE (reference sequence). There are 14 residues in the CDR3. The germline V and J ends were trimmed by 1 base and 6 bases, with 10 bases remaining between them. Here the CDR3 reads CASSLRVGAGELFF. Written as DNA, the CDR3 is TGTGCCAGCAGCTTGAGGGTTGGCGCCGGGGAGCTGTTTTTT.

This clonotype was observed a few times. The V gene is TRBV14, the J gene TRBJ2-6; a possible D gene is TRBD2 (5 bases). This CDR3 has 18 residues. Germline V gives CDR1 SGHDN, CDR2 FVKESK. The V end was cut by 0 bases, the J end by 0 bases, with 12 bases between. In DNA, the CDR3 is TGTGCCAGCAGCCAAGAGGGGAGAAGGTTCTCTGGGGCCAACGTCCTGACTTTC. Translated, it gives CASSQEGRRFSGANVLTF.

This clonotype turned up a few times. V and J are TRBV28 and TRBJ2-2, with D possibly matching TRBD2 (5 bases). This CDR3 comprises 11 residues. V was cut by 6 bases and J by 8 bases, with 7 bases left in between. CDR1 and CDR2 (germline): MDHEN, SYDVKM. CDR3 loop: CASRGDGELFF. In DNA, the CDR3 is TGTGCCAGCAGGGGAGATGGGGAGCTGTTTTTT.

This clonotype was seen at least ten times. The chain has TRBV11-2 and TRBJ2-7; 8 bases map to TRBD2. CDR3 length equals 18 residues. CDR1 is SGHAT and CDR2 is FQNNGV in the germline V gene. Trimming at V came to 5 bases and at J to 0 bases, leaving 15 bases not matched to a gene. The DNA of the CDR3 is TGTGCCAGCAGCCACCAATCTGCGACTAGCGCGAGCTCCTACGAGCAGTACTTC. This gives the protein CASSHQSATSASSYEQYF. Together with reference TRBV11-2 and TRBJ2-7, the CDR3 gives the full variable domain: EAGVAQSPRYKIIEKRQSVAFWCNPISGHATLYWYQQILGQGPKLLIQFQNNGVVDDSQLPKDRFSAERLKGVDSTLKIQPAKLEDSAVYLCASSHQSATSASSYEQYFGPGTRLTVT.

As concerns this clonotype: Just one base apart from a much larger clone, this may be a read error. This chain uses TRBV20-1 with TRBJ2-2; D is tentatively TRBD1 or TRBD2 (6 bases each). Trimming pared 5 bases from V and 1 base from J, leaving 14 bases between. The germline gives CDR1 DFQATT, CDR2 SNEGSKA (reference sequence). This CDR3 has 15 amino acids. CDR3 amino acids: CSAPRAGQNTGELFF. The CDR3 region has the DNA TGCAGTGCTCCAAGGGCGGGACAGAACACCGGGGAGCTGTTTTTT.

The rearrangement uses TRBV10-3 and TRBJ1-1; TRBD1 aligns across 9 bases. There are 13 residues in the CDR3. The germline V gene encodes CDR1 ENHRY and CDR2 SYGVKD. V was clipped by 11 bases and J by 4 bases; unmatched bases: 8. CDR3: CAVTGTGPTEAFF. CDR3 nucleotides: TGTGCCGTCACCGGGACAGGGCCCACTGAAGCTTTCTTT.

This clonotype was recorded many times. The chain carries TRBV24-1 and TRBJ2-6, with 11 bases lining up with TRBD2. The CDR3 extends over 19 amino acids. V lost 2 bases, J lost 4 bases, and 9 bases stayed unmatched. From germline, CDR1 is KGHDR and CDR2 SFDVKD. The CDR3 protein is CATSDSGTSGSGGANVLTF. The DNA of the CDR3 is TGTGCCACCAGTGATTCCGGGACTAGCGGATCCGGCGGGGCCAACGTCCTGACTTTC.

This clonotype was counted a few times. Written as DNA, the CDR3 is TGTGCCAGCAGCTCGGGCGGGAGTGGGGCTTTCTTT. Its protein product is CASSSGGSGAFF. V gene TRBV7-2 combines with J gene TRBJ1-1; no reliable D call. Deletions cut 4 bases from V and 11 bases from J, with 14 bases between. This CDR3 contains 12 residues. Per the germline V gene, CDR1 is SGHTA and CDR2 is FQGNSA.

The sample holds many counts of this clonotype. The gene calls are TRBV5-1 and TRBJ2-7, with no clear D. The CDR3 has 13 residues. Germline assignment: CDR1 SGHRS and CDR2 YFSETQ. The V gene lost 1 base and the J gene lost 3 bases, with 8 bases spanning the gap. The CDR3 bases are TGCGCCAGCAGCTTGCGGCTGAACTACGAGCAGTACTTC. Its protein product is CASSLRLNYEQYF.

This clonotype was picked up many times. The chain carries TRBV24-1 and TRBJ2-1; D gene unclear. Trimming removed 0 bases from V and 10 bases from J, with 6 bases in between. This CDR3 region has 12 residues. The germline V gene encodes CDR1 KGHDR and CDR2 SFDVKD. CDR3 nucleotides: TGTGCCACCAGTGATTTGCTTGGGGAGCAGTTCTTC. Its translation: CATSDLLGEQFF.

This clonotype has ten or more counts. The chain links TRBV6-5 to TRBJ1-2; D is undetermined. The V and J ends lost 3 bases and 7 bases respectively, with 9 bases between them. The CDR3 sequence is 12 residues long. From germline, CDR1 is MNHEY and CDR2 SVGAGI. The DNA for the CDR3 is TGTGCCAGCAGTTATAGCGCCGGTGGCTACACCTTC. Translated: CASSYSAGGYTF.

The table lists this clonotype with many counts. As DNA, the CDR3 is TGTGCCAGCAGCTTATTCGGCCGGGGATGGGGGGGCTACACCTTC. Translation gives CASSLFGRGWGGYTF. The V gene is TRBV7-2, the J gene TRBJ1-2, with a possible D match to TRBD1 (5 bases). This CDR3 region has 15 residues. V lost 2 bases and J 8 bases, leaving 18 bases between the germline ends. Germline loops: CDR1 SGHTA, CDR2 FQGNSA. The full variable domain, with the rest looked up from reference TRBV7-2 and TRBJ1-2, is GAGVSQSPSNKVTEKGKDVELRCDPISGHTALYWYRQSLGQGLEFLIYFQGNSAPDKSGLPSDRFSAERTGGSVSTLTIQRTQQEDSAVYLCASSLFGRGWGGYTFGSGTRLTVV.

As concerns this clonotype: This clone may be a read error of a much larger clone one base away. The chain couples TRBV28 to TRBJ1-1; 7 bases fit TRBD1. From germline, CDR1 is MDHEN and CDR2 SYDVKM. The CDR3 is made up of 13 amino acids. The chain's CDR3 is CASSNHRGTEALF. In DNA form, the CDR3 reads TGTGCCAGCAGTAATCACAGGGGCACTGAAGCTCTCTTT.

This clonotype came up many times. This chain uses TRBV20-1 with TRBJ2-3; 10 bases match TRBD2. The germline V gene encodes CDR1 DFQATT and CDR2 SNEGSKA (reference sequence). This CDR3 comprises 14 residues. Trimming removed 5 bases from V and 4 bases from J; junction bases left unmatched: 6. Here the CDR3 DNA reads TGCAGTGCTCCCCCTAGCGGGAGATCAGATACGCAGTATTTT. Encoded protein: CSAPPSGRSDTQYF.

This clonotype was found many times. The chain employs TRBV5-5 and TRBJ1-5; 7 bases line up with TRBD1. The CDR3 runs 15 residues. With V trimmed by 1 base and J by 3 bases, 4 bases remained unmatched. The germline CDR1 and CDR2 sequences are SGHKS and YYEKEE (reference sequence). The CDR3, as DNA: TGTGCCAGCAGCTTGAGAGGGACAGTCAATCAGCCCCAGCATTTT. Its translation: CASSLRGTVNQPQHF.

This clonotype was counted ten times or more. The chain carries TRBV12-3 or TRBV12-4 and TRBJ1-2; 10 nucleotides agree with TRBD1. The CDR3 length is 15 residues. V shed 5 bases and J 2 bases; nucleotides not matched to a gene: 5. CDR3 amino acids: CASSTRDRGNYGYTF. For the CDR3, the DNA is TGTGCCAGCAGTACCCGGGACAGGGGAAACTATGGCTACACCTTC.